The 29 T cell receptor beta chains listed next were all sequenced from one sample in a study of cytomegalovirus exposure and HLA in healthy donors. Both 60 Vbeta primers and 13 Jbeta primers went into the PCR. Some clones are missing from TCRdb's copy, which holds only in-frame ones; the method was immunoSEQ multiplex PCR. The sample has around 150,000 clones; around 80% are singletons. The material sequenced was PBMCs. All receptors derive from a man aged 35 to 55 in good health and CMV-seronegative.

The rearrangement uses TRBV6-1 and TRBJ1-1, with unresolved D. CDR1 is MNHNS, CDR2 SASEGT, per germline. Trimming left V 1 base short and J 4 bases short, with 7 bases between. This CDR3 contains 13 residues. The CDR3 sequence: CASSEVTLTEAFF. For the CDR3, the DNA is TGTGCCAGCAGTGAAGTAACTCTCACTGAAGCTTTCTTT.

The chain combines TRBV28 with TRBJ2-7; D unresolved. The CDR3 consists of 14 residues. Germline values: CDR1 MDHEN, CDR2 SYDVKM. Deletions cut 3 bases from V and 3 bases from J, with 12 bases between. The DNA of the CDR3 is TGTGCCAGCAGTTTCGTTAGTTCGGGCTACGAGCAGTACTTC. This gives the protein CASSFVSSGYEQYF.

The CDR3: CSAELTKGQETQYF. In nucleotides, the CDR3 is TGTTCGGCGGAGTTGACGAAAGGACAAGAGACCCAGTACTTC. The chain joins TRBV30 to TRBJ2-5; D gene uncertain. Germline lookup yields CDR1 GTSNPN and CDR2 SVGIG (reference sequence). The CDR3 length is 14 residues. Together with reference TRBV30 and TRBJ2-5, the CDR3 gives the full variable domain: SQTIHQWPATLVQPVGSPLSLECTVEGTSNPNLYWYRQAAGRGLQLLFYSVGIGQISSEVPQNLSASRPQDRQFILSSKKLLLSDSGFYLCSAELTKGQETQYFGPGTRLLVL.

The rearrangement links TRBV28 to TRBJ2-5, with 7 bases fitting TRBD2. CDR1 and CDR2 from the germline V gene are MDHEN and SYDVKM. The V segment lost 4 bases and the J segment 11 bases; nucleotides outside the gene matches: 25. The CDR3 extends over 18 amino acids. The CDR3 DNA follows: TGTGCCAGCAGTTGGGCTGGCAGGGTGGCGCGGGAGCGTAACGGGCAGTACTTC. Protein sequence: CASSWAGRVARERNGQYF.

Written as DNA, the CDR3 is TGTGCCAGTAGTATAGCAGCTAGCGGGAGGGCCAGCACCGGGGAGCTGTTTTTT. Its protein product is CASSIAASGRASTGELFF. The chain couples TRBV19 to TRBJ2-2; the match to TRBD2 covers 12 bases. The length of the CDR3 is 18 residues. The germline V gene encodes CDR1 LNHDA and CDR2 SQIVND (reference sequence). Germline trimming cut 1 base from V and 4 bases from J; bases unmatched to any gene: 7.

The rearrangement joins TRBV28 to TRBJ2-2, with 10 bases aligning to TRBD2. The CDR3 consists of 15 residues. CDR1 is MDHEN, CDR2 SYDVKM, per germline. J was trimmed by 8 bases and V by 2 bases; bases with no gene match: 5. CDR3 protein: CASSLELAGVGELFF. In DNA form, the CDR3 reads TGTGCCAGCAGTTTAGAGCTAGCGGGAGTTGGGGAGCTGTTTTTT.

This chain connects TRBV11-3 to TRBJ2-2; the D is unclear. V gave up 3 bases and J gave up 6 bases, with 8 bases separating them. Germline assignment: CDR1 SGHNT and CDR2 YENEEA. The CDR3 totals 13 residues. CDR3 amino acids: CASSFLSAGELFF. In nucleotides, the CDR3 is TGTGCCAGCAGCTTCCTATCCGCCGGGGAGCTGTTTTTT.

This clone was counted only a few times. The genes are TRBV27 and TRBJ2-5; possible D gene TRBD2, 6 bases. V lost 2 bases and J lost 4, with 14 bases in between. The CDR3 runs 15 residues. Germline lookup yields CDR1 MNHEY and CDR2 SMNVEV (reference sequence). The CDR3 nucleotides are TGTGCCAGCAGTTTAATAGGGCTGGGGGGAGAGACCCAGTACTTC. Translating it yields CASSLIGLGGETQYF.

This clone was seen a single time. Other nucleotide sequences from this sample produce the same CDR3. The rearrangement uses TRBV29-1 and TRBJ2-5; D uncertain. The CDR3 extends over 12 amino acids. Germline lookup yields CDR1 SQVTM and CDR2 ANQGSEA. The V and J ends lost 4 bases and 1 base respectively, with 7 bases between them. The CDR3 protein is CSVVGSQETQYF. CDR3 DNA sequence: TGCAGCGTTGTTGGTAGCCAAGAGACCCAGTACTTC.

The gene calls are TRBV7-9 and TRBJ1-1, with a weak D call TRBD1 (6 bases). V lost 3 bases, J lost 10 bases, and 12 bases lay in between. Germline CDR1 SEHNR, CDR2 FQNEAQ (reference sequence). There are 12 residues in the CDR3. The DNA of the CDR3 is TGTGCCAGCAGCTTGACAGGTGCAGGAGCTTTCTTT. It yields the protein CASSLTGAGAFF.

The V call is TRBV7-2, the J call TRBJ2-2; TRBD1 aligns across 9 bases. Germline V lookup: CDR1 SGHTA, CDR2 FQGNSA. The junction had 8 bases not matched to a gene; V was cut back by 5 bases and J by 7 bases. CDR3 length: 15 residues. CDR3 residues: CASSPPGTGIGELFF. CDR3 sequence (DNA): TGTGCCAGCAGCCCGCCCGGGACAGGGATCGGGGAGCTGTTTTTT.

J is TRBJ2-5 and V is TRBV5-4; 13 nucleotides agree with TRBD2. Trimming took 2 bases from V and 5 from J; bases not matched to a gene: 3. The CDR3 contains 15 residues. Germline values: CDR1 SGHNT, CDR2 YYREEE (reference sequence). The CDR3 sequence is CASSLRTSGSETQYF. CDR3 nucleotide sequence: TGTGCCAGCAGCTTAAGGACTAGCGGGAGTGAGACCCAGTACTTC.

This rearrangement joins TRBV19 to TRBJ2-2, with a possible D match to TRBD2 (6 bases). The CDR3 is made up of 15 amino acids. V lost 6 bases and J lost 6, with 17 bases in between. Germline V CDR1 and CDR2: LNHDA, SQIVND (reference sequence). The DNA of the CDR3 is TGTGCCAGTAGCGGAGGGAGATCCTCGGCCGGGGAGCTGTTTTTT. It codes for CASSGGRSSAGELFF.

This clone came up a few times. The V and J genes are TRBV7-2 and TRBJ1-5, with 11 bases fitting TRBD1. The CDR3 runs 15 residues. Germline-derived CDR1 and CDR2 are SGHTA and FQGNSA. The V segment lost 5 bases and the J segment 4 bases; nucleotides outside the gene matches: 4. The CDR3 DNA reads TGTGCCAGCAGCCTGGACAGGGGGCAGAATCAGCCCCAGCATTTT. As protein: CASSLDRGQNQPQHF.

The chain combines TRBV7-9 with TRBJ2-7, with TRBD1 as a possible D gene (6 bases). V was cut by 0 bases and J by 7 bases, with 7 bases left in between. CDR1 is SEHNR, CDR2 FQNEAQ, per germline (reference sequence). The CDR3 is 12 amino acids. The CDR3 DNA reads TGTGCCAGCAGCTTAGCGCAGGGGGAGCAGTACTTC. Amino acids: CASSLAQGEQYF.

The gene calls are TRBV28 and TRBJ1-2, with unresolved D. The CDR3 length is 12 residues. The germline V gene has CDR1 MDHEN and CDR2 SYDVKM. Trimming took off 5 bases at V and 4 bases at J, with 8 bases between the two ends. This chain's CDR3 is CASSAPGYGYTF. CDR3 nucleotide sequence: TGTGCCAGCAGTGCGCCCGGCTATGGCTACACCTTC.

The chain couples TRBV28 to TRBJ1-1; a weak D match, TRBD1 (5 bases). The CDR3 consists of 16 residues. The V gene lost 2 bases and the J gene lost 8 bases, with 21 bases spanning the gap. Germline V gives CDR1 MDHEN, CDR2 SYDVKM. DNA of the CDR3: TGTGCCAGCAGTTTAGGAACTCAGGGTCCGATGAAAGAAGCTTTCTTT. Protein product: CASSLGTQGPMKEAFF.

The V and J genes are TRBV6-1 and TRBJ1-3; TRBD1 matches 7 bases. V gave up 4 bases and J gave up 1 base; unmatched junction bases: 4. This CDR3 spans 15 amino acids. Per germline, CDR1 MNHNS and CDR2 SASEGT. DNA for the CDR3: TGTGCCAGCAGTGTGGCAGGGGGTTCTGGAAACACCATATATTTT. It is translated as CASSVAGGSGNTIYF.

The rearrangement joins TRBV6-5 to TRBJ2-4; D unresolved. Trimming shortened V by 6 bases and J by 15 bases, and 18 bases separated the two germline ends. The germline gives CDR1 MNHEY, CDR2 SVGAGI. The CDR3 is 12 amino acids. The CDR3 loop reads CASRYRAHTWYF. DNA for the CDR3: TGTGCCAGCAGATATCGAGCCCATACGTGGTACTTC.

The chain joins TRBV5-4 to TRBJ1-1; 7 bases are a match to TRBD1. J lost 1 base, V lost 0 bases, and 3 bases had no gene match. Germline CDR1 and CDR2: SGHNT and YYREEE (reference sequence). The CDR3 has 15 amino acids. The CDR3 DNA follows: TGTGCCAGCAGCTTGGGACAGGGACCGAACACTGAAGCTTTCTTT. This sequence encodes CASSLGQGPNTEAFF.

This chain joins TRBV7-9 and TRBJ2-3; 8 nucleotides line up with TRBD1. With V trimmed by 5 bases and J by 5 bases, 9 bases remained unmatched. Germline V gene sequence: CDR1 SEHNR, CDR2 FQNEAQ (reference sequence). The CDR3 has 15 residues. The CDR3 reads CASSRAGGSGDTQYF. CDR3 bases: TGTGCCAGCAGCCGCGCAGGGGGCTCGGGAGATACGCAGTATTTT.

This clone was counted once. The V gene is TRBV19, the J gene TRBJ1-1, with D uncertain. The germline gives CDR1 LNHDA, CDR2 SQIVND (reference sequence). The CDR3 runs 13 residues. With 10 bases removed from V and 0 bases from J, the gap between germline ends came to 12 bases. The CDR3 reads CATAGEMNTEAFF. The CDR3 DNA reads as TGTGCCACCGCGGGCGAGATGAACACTGAAGCTTTCTTT.

The rearrangement uses TRBV15 and TRBJ1-1, with D tentatively TRBD1 (5 bases). Germline loops: CDR1 LNHNV, CDR2 YYDKDF (reference sequence). Trimming stripped 0 bases from V and 0 bases from J, with 8 bases between. This CDR3 spans 15 amino acids. Here the CDR3 DNA reads TGTGCCACCAGCAGAGACCGGGGGATGAACACTGAAGCTTTCTTT. Protein: CATSRDRGMNTEAFF.

V gene TRBV6-1 combines with J gene TRBJ1-2; D is perhaps TRBD1 (5 bases). The CDR3 runs 14 residues. Germline CDR1 reads MNHNS; CDR2 reads SASEGT. V was pared by 4 bases and J by 4 bases, with 13 bases between. CDR3 in DNA: TGTGCCAGCAGTGTACCCGGGGGGGGCTATGGCTACACCTTC. This codes for CASSVPGGGYGYTF.

The CDR3 sequence is CASSGSSGRAIPSSYEQYF. The CDR3 DNA reads as TGTGCCAGCAGTGGTAGTAGCGGGAGGGCCATACCGAGCTCCTACGAGCAGTACTTC. V and J are TRBV28 and TRBJ2-7; 11 nucleotides agree with TRBD2. Germline V gene sequence: CDR1 MDHEN, CDR2 SYDVKM. The CDR3 extends over 19 amino acids. V lost 5 bases and J lost 0; bases outside the gene matches: 15.

This clone was seen just once. The chain is built from TRBV27 and TRBJ2-6; D is uncertain. V was clipped by 4 bases and J by 0 bases, with 13 bases between them. The CDR3 has 17 amino acids. CDR1 and CDR2 (germline): MNHEY, SMNVEV (reference sequence). The CDR3 coding sequence is TGTGCCAGCAGTTACACAATATTCAACTCTGGGGCCAACGTCCTGACTTTC. Translation: CASSYTIFNSGANVLTF.

This clone was seen only a few times. The chain carries TRBV10-2 and TRBJ1-4; 8 bases match TRBD1. With V trimmed by 0 bases and J by 6 bases, 0 bases remained unmatched. CDR3 length: 14 residues. Germline values: CDR1 WSHSY, CDR2 SAAADI. As DNA, the CDR3 is TGCGCCAGCAGTGAGTCACAGGGGGATGAAAAACTGTTTTTT. It specifies CASSESQGDEKLFF.

The chain links TRBV15 to TRBJ1-1; 8 bases map to TRBD1. Unmatched junction bases numbered 8, after V lost 3 bases and J lost 8 bases. The CDR3 length is 14 residues. Germline V gene sequence: CDR1 LNHNV, CDR2 YYDKDF (reference sequence). The chain's CDR3 is CATSRGQGATEAFF. CDR3 nucleotide sequence: TGTGCCACCAGCAGGGGCCAGGGGGCCACCGAAGCTTTCTTT.

The genes are TRBV5-1 and TRBJ2-5; a weak D match, TRBD1 (6 bases). Germline-derived CDR1 and CDR2 are SGHRS and YFSETQ. V dropped 4 bases and J dropped 2 bases, with 12 bases sitting between them. The CDR3 is 14 amino acids. This CDR3 is CASSISGQQETQYF. DNA of the CDR3: TGCGCCAGCAGCATATCAGGACAGCAAGAGACCCAGTACTTC.